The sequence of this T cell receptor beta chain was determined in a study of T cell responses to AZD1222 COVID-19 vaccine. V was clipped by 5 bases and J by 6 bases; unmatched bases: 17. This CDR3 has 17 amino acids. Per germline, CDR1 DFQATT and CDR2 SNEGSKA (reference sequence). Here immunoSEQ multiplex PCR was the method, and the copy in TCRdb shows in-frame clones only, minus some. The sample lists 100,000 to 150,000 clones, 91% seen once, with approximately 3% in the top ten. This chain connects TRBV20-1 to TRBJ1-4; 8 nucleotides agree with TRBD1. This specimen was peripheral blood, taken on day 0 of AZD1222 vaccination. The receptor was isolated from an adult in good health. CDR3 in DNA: TGCAGTGCTGGTGGGACAGGCAACACCCCGGAGCATGAAAAACTGTTTTTT. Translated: CSAGGTGNTPEHEKLFF.